This T cell receptor beta chain was sequenced for a study of cytomegalovirus exposure and HLA in healthy donors (dated by TCRdb to about 2017). With respect to the entire study: An earlier analysis of approximately 590 of the donors reported 250 to 300 Gb of sequence data and some 120 million unique TCR beta sequences from some 180 million T cells. An early release that covered about 600 HLA-typed donors contained approximately 320 gigabases of sequencing data and about 84 million unique TCR sequences. Among the roughly 400 genotyped donors, 75% to 90% belonged to the genetic ancestry cluster associated with self-reported Caucasian donors. The study aimed to test whether cataloging public T cell receptors could reveal signatures of past pathogen exposure. The study used immunosequencing to profile the T cell repertoires of about 670 subjects and linked those repertoires to cytomegalovirus serostatus. Besides the first cohort of more than 650 subjects, a separate validation cohort made up of about 120 different subjects was used. To predict cytomegalovirus infection status, the study combined high-throughput TCR immunosequencing, statistical association of individual TCRs with disease status, and machine learning. In a later analysis, previously published TCR beta repertoires from 666 donors were re-analyzed and high-resolution HLA genotyping was added so that TCR occurrence patterns could be studied. Rather than using new phenotypic data, the later analysis identified candidate immune exposures from TCR beta sequences and from how often those sequences occurred across donors. To decide whether each TCR beta V gene segment behaved as functional or pseudogenic, an earlier analysis of several hundred of the donors relied on high-throughput TCR beta sequencing. Donor age, sex, ethnicity and CMV serostatus were compiled alongside the repertoire data. A later genetic analysis used genome-wide SNP genotypes for about 60% of the roughly 670 donors, treating that subset as a discovery cohort. Every discovery cohort repertoire had been produced on one sequencing platform. Class I and class II HLA loci were covered by the typing at four-digit resolution. The number of typed donors differed by locus: 629-630 for A, B, C, DRB1 and DQB1; 500 to 550 for DQA1; 600 to 610 for DPA1; and roughly 490 for DPB1. Because of strong linkage in the cohort, roughly five DR-DQ haplotypes were treated as single units for association and clustering. Among 398 genotyped donors of the cohort, an average of roughly 240,000 unique TCR beta nucleotide sequences were sequenced per donor, approximately 20% of them non-productive. The paper's findings and limits, for the study overall: According to a later genetic analysis, donors in an Asian-associated ancestry cluster had fewer N-insertions in productive TCRs than the approximately 630-donor mean. Three of the identified cytomegalovirus-associated TCR beta chains were confirmed in vitro to be specific for cytomegalovirus antigens. The classifier was reported to diagnose cytomegalovirus status with high specificity and sensitivity in both the original and validation cohorts. When HLA alleles, especially DR and DQ, strongly co-occurred, attributing TCR associations to individual alleles was difficult. In a later analysis, the rate of TCR association differed among HLA loci, with DRB1 alleles having the most associated TCRs and HLA-C alleles having the fewest. Because the 87-base-pair reads could not distinguish some IMGT-functional V segments, including TRBV6-2 and TRBV6-3, those segments were excluded. V-gene and J-gene trimming of TCR beta chains was associated with a missense DCLRE1C variant in a later genetic analysis, and the association was replicated in an independent cohort. In a later analysis, several top co-occurrence clusters were reported to appear linked to parvovirus B19, influenza, CMV and Epstein-Barr virus. According to a later analysis, most CMV-associated TCR beta chains appeared to be HLA-restricted, and the HLA associations seemed to be driven largely by CMV exposure. A later analysis associated 15,000 to 20,000 TCR beta sequences with specific HLA alleles at a false discovery rate of 0.05. A total of roughly 160 TCR beta chains were listed by the study as associated with cytomegalovirus. A further reported finding was that TCR beta sequences accurately predicted the HLA-A and HLA-B alleles for most subjects in the first cohort. Because HLA typing was unavailable for some donors at each locus, only the typed subset was used in association tests. This cohort had only TCR beta chains sequenced, and the lack of alpha or paired-chain data limited which features could be detected. Because counts were too low, about 15 rarely observed V segments, including chromosome 9 orphons, were left out of the earlier analysis of about 620 of the donors. A later analysis found that HLA-associated TCR beta chains were more clonally expanded and had lower generation probabilities than equally common non-associated chains. Linkage disequilibrium might explain the correlated functional status among segregating V segments, but an unknown experimental factor could not be ruled out. Sequencing depth was assumed to be roughly uniform across donors in the presence/absence analyses, though that assumption may not hold. Broadly in line with IMGT annotations, most TCR beta V segments showed up in productive rearrangements about 87% or about 30% of the time in an earlier analysis of several hundred of the donors. Most TCR sequences were seen in very few donors, while some public TCRs were found in many individuals. The authors suggested that the approach could potentially be extended to other disease states and immunological phenotypes. A cluster of highly shared sequence variants was judged likely to represent a technical artifact of the sequencing pipeline. CMV serostatus was the only immune exposure information available for the cohort.

The library was built by means of the immunoSEQ multiplex PCR assay. A mixture of 60 forward primers for TCR Vbeta segments and 13 reverse primers for TCR Jbeta segments was used in the multiplex PCR. The CDR3 region of rearranged TCR beta genes was amplified from genomic DNA with a multiplex PCR assay. On the Illumina HiSeq System, the amplified TCR beta libraries were sequenced as 87-base-pair reads. In the paper's pipeline: A later analysis tallied around 80 million unique TCR beta chains across the 666 repertoires, and some 12 million of those chains were shared by two or more donors. Raw reads were error-corrected and collapsed into unique sequences by a nearest-neighbor algorithm in which closely related sequences were merged to remove PCR and sequencing errors. Alignment of CDR3 sequences to IMGT reference sequences was used to assign V, D and J gene segments. Each retained sequence needed at least a six-nucleotide match to both a V gene segment and a J gene segment. A rearrangement counted as productive if the CDR3 had no stop codons and remained in frame with V and J, and every other rearrangement counted as non-productive. Following IMGT convention, CDR3 was defined as the stretch from the second conserved V-encoded cysteine to the conserved J-encoded phenylalanine. Sequences without an unambiguous match to a single V gene segment were excluded from the earlier analysis of several hundred of the donors. In an earlier analysis of 450 to 700 of the donors, V segments were called functional above 56.7% productive rearrangements and were called segregating when the between-donor standard deviation exceeded 5%. A statistical classification framework was built for diagnosing cytomegalovirus status from the catalog of TCR beta chain sequences. In a later analysis, TCR nucleotide sequences were compared against IMGT/GENE-DB human TR gene sequences so that V and J genes could be assigned. The TCRdist pipeline was used in a later analysis to assign CDR3 sequences and most-parsimonious VDJ recombination scenarios. A later analysis defined each TCR beta chain by its CDR3 amino acid sequence plus V-gene family, and excluded reads lacking a unique V-gene family. As a way to deal with suspected cross-contamination and a sequencing artifact, a later analysis dropped 640 or so nucleotide sequences that were highly shared and had low generation probability. In a later analysis, a clonal expansion index was calculated for each public chain from normalized within-repertoire ranks of inferred template counts. In a later analysis, generation probabilities were computed with a VDJ recombination model fitted to out-of-frame rearrangements, and the resulting probabilities were checked against IGoR. A later analysis scored TCR-TCR, TCR-HLA and TCR-CMV co-occurrence with hypergeometric tests, applying a repertoire-size bias correction to TCR pairs. False discovery rates were estimated in a later analysis by permuting HLA or CMV assignments 20 times. In a later analysis, co-occurring TCRs were grouped using DBSCAN, with TCRdist sequence similarity added in when clustering inside HLA-allele-positive subsets. For co-occurrence clustering, repertoires with fewer than 30,000 or more than 120,000 public chains were excluded, along with four to six repertoires with anomalous nucleotide sharing. TCRdb provides this immuneACCESS table in a form limited to in-frame rearrangements. Some clones are lacking; in checked studies, under half of them reflect an unresolved V gene, and why the rest are absent is not known. Clone size and the V and J calls come from that table; the DNA yielded D and trimming. The sample table shows about 140,000 clones, and about two thirds are seen once. Of the sample, less than 2.5% is held by the ten largest clones.

Including the terminal cysteine and phenylalanine, the CDR3 comprises 15 residues. The entry retains the CDR3 DNA only, 45 bases that are in frame from base 1. CDR1 and CDR2, looked up from the germline V gene, are MNHEY and SVGAGI. This clone has only a few counts. What this receptor recognizes is not known. Germline and junction disagree at one end, which may indicate a read error. The cohort consisted of more than 650 healthy bone marrow donors. Cohort members were all nominally healthy when sampled, although unrecorded immune exposures were likely present. The donor tested CMV seronegative, placing the donor among the 350 to 400 seronegative members of the cohort. Every donor gave a peripheral blood sample, and the peripheral blood mononuclear cells from that sample were used for TCR beta sequencing. Genomic DNA extraction from the blood cell samples was performed with the Qiagen DNeasy Blood Extraction Kit.

Sequencing was done on a sample of PBMCs. The chain was built from TRBV6-5 and TRBJ1-6; TRBD1 might be the D gene, on 5 matching bases. This receptor was obtained from a man aged 40-49 years in good health and CMV-seronegative. Here the CDR3 is given as CASSYAAGLNSPLNF. The DNA reads TGTGCCAGCAGTTACGCCGCGGGGCTCAATTCACCCCTCAACTTT.